The 15 T cell receptor beta chains below all came from one sample that was sequenced in a study of T-cell reconstitution after alpha-beta-depleted transplantation in children. The library targeted TCRbeta and was prepared with unique molecular identifiers. TCRdb itself ran the PCR reads through MiXCR, one entry per CDR3 protein. The sample has approximately 420,000 distinct CDR3 sequences; roughly a tenth are singletons. The specimen was PBMCs from the stem cell graft donor, collected from the stem cell graft. These receptors were obtained from a human donor who donated a stem cell graft to a child with acute myeloid leukemia.

Only a few counts were recorded for this clonotype. DNA for the CDR3: TGTGCCAGCAGCGTCTTGACTAGCGGAGAGACCCAGTACTTC. It translates to CASSVLTSGETQYF. The chain recombines TRBV9 with TRBJ2-5; 9 positions match TRBD2. The CDR3 consists of 14 residues. Germline V gene sequence: CDR1 SGDLS, CDR2 YYNGEE. V was clipped by 2 bases and J by 4 bases; unmatched bases: 3.

As regards this clonotype: At one of its ends the junction is not consistent with the germline gene, which may arise from a read error. The chain links TRBV6-5 to TRBJ2-2; a possible D gene is TRBD1 (6 bases). CDR3 length equals 15 residues. Germline V gene lookup returns CDR1 MNHEY and CDR2 SVGAGI. The CDR3 region has the DNA TGTGCCAGCAGTTACTTAGGACAGTACACCGGGGCGCTGTTTTTT. It specifies CASSYLGQYTGALFF.

This clonotype was detected a few times. The J gene is TRBJ2-2, the V gene TRBV19; weak D call: TRBD1 (6 bases). The CDR3 has 13 residues. Deletions cut 7 bases from V and 5 bases from J, with 11 bases between. CDR1 and CDR2 (germline): LNHDA, SQIVND (reference sequence). CDR3 nucleotide sequence: TGTGCCAGTACTATCAGGGGTACCGGGGAGCTGTTTTTT. Translated: CASTIRGTGELFF.

The V call is TRBV29-1, the J call TRBJ1-1; D ambiguous. Trimming removed 6 bases from V and 1 base from J, with 12 bases in between. CDR1 is SQVTM and CDR2 is ANQGSEA in the germline V gene. CDR3 size: 13 residues. CDR3 in DNA: TGCAGCGTACGACTAGGAGGGAACACTGAAGCTTTCTTT. It translates to CSVRLGGNTEAFF. Complete variable domain (other parts from reference TRBV29-1 and TRBJ1-1): SAVISQKPSRDICQRGTSLTIQCQVDSQVTMMFWYRQQPGQSLTLIATANQGSEATYESGFVIDKFPISRPNLTFSTLTVSNMSPEDSSIYLCSVRLGGNTEAFFGQGTRLTVV.

The rearrangement links TRBV29-1 to TRBJ2-5, with 7 bases aligning to TRBD1. The CDR3 is made up of 13 amino acids. The germline V gene encodes CDR1 SQVTM and CDR2 ANQGSEA. The V gene end was trimmed by 6 bases and the J gene end by 1 base; junction bases not matched to a gene: 5. The CDR3 region is CSVDRAAQETQYF. CDR3 DNA: TGCAGCGTAGACAGGGCCGCCCAAGAGACCCAGTACTTC.

The table lists this clonotype with many counts. The V and J genes are TRBV12-3 or TRBV12-4 and TRBJ2-7; 9 bases map to TRBD1. This CDR3 is 13 amino acids long. V was clipped by 6 bases and J by 12 bases; unmatched bases: 12. CDR3 loop: CASSGDRALPLYF. The CDR3 coding sequence is TGTGCCAGCAGCGGGGACAGGGCCTTGCCCCTGTACTTC.

In this sample, this clonotype turned up once. An end of the junction does not agree with germline; a read error may underlie this. This chain connects TRBV3-1 to TRBJ2-4; 10 bases are a match to TRBD2. From germline, CDR1 is LGHDT and CDR2 YNNKEL (reference sequence). The CDR3 spans 18 residues. The CDR3 reads CTSSSEREGPGVKNIQYF. The CDR3 region has the DNA TGTACCAGCAGTTCAGAGCGGGAGGGCCCGGGTGTCAAAAACATTCAGTACTTC. Using reference TRBV3-1 and TRBJ2-4 for the parts outside the CDR3, the full variable domain is DTAVSQTPKYLVTQMGNDKSIKCEQNLGHDTMYWYKQDSKKFLKIMFSYNNKELIINETVPNRFSPKSPDKAHLNLHINSLELGDSAVYFCTSSSEREGPGVKNIQYFGAGTRLSVL.

This chain joins TRBV29-1 and TRBJ2-5; a weak D match, TRBD1 (6 bases). CDR1 is SQVTM and CDR2 is ANQGSEA in the germline V gene. The CDR3 runs 17 residues. V was pared by 4 bases and J by 2 bases, with 23 bases between. CDR3 amino acids: CSVALFKDRLGQETQYF. The CDR3 nucleotides read TGCAGCGTTGCGCTATTCAAAGACAGGTTGGGACAAGAGACCCAGTACTTC.

V gene TRBV12-3 or TRBV12-4 combines with J gene TRBJ2-5; 8 bases are shared with TRBD1. V gave up 6 bases and J gave up 5 bases; unmatched junction bases: 8. This CDR3 is 14 amino acids long. The CDR3 nucleotides are TGTGCCAGCAGCGGACAGGGAGTTGGTGAGACCCAGTACTTC. This gives the protein CASSGQGVGETQYF.

This clonotype has more than one count but fewer than ten. The V call is TRBV29-1, the J call TRBJ2-7, with a possible D match to TRBD1 (6 bases). The V end was cut by 4 bases, the J end by 3 bases, with 13 bases between. The CDR3 is made up of 13 amino acids. CDR1 is SQVTM and CDR2 is ANQGSEA in the germline V gene. The CDR3 DNA is TGCAGCGTTGCGTTGGGGGCCGACTACGAGCAGTACTTC. It encodes CSVALGADYEQYF.

This clonotype was counted at least ten times. The rearrangement joins TRBV29-1 to TRBJ2-7, with 7 bases that match TRBD1. Germline CDR1 is SQVTM and CDR2 is ANQGSEA. After removal of 6 bases from V and 4 bases from J, the junction contained 12 bases not matched to a gene. CDR3 size: 14 residues. CDR3 sequence: CSVMDRRLRYEQYF. CDR3 DNA sequence: TGCAGCGTGATGGACAGGCGGCTCCGATACGAGCAGTACTTC.

This clonotype was counted ten times or more. V usage is TRBV7-8 and J usage is TRBJ1-2, with a tentative D call TRBD1 (6 bases). CDR1 and CDR2 (germline): SGHVS, FQNEAQ. This CDR3 contains 13 residues. V dropped 5 bases and J dropped 5 bases, with 12 bases sitting between them. The CDR3 reads CASSPGDTYGYTF. DNA of the CDR3: TGTGCCAGCAGCCCCGGGGACACGTATGGCTACACCTTC.

This clonotype has only a few counts. The chain links TRBV7-2 to TRBJ2-1; D is ambiguous. The CDR3 is 12 residues long. Germline-derived CDR1 and CDR2 are SGHTA and FQGNSA. The V end lost 4 bases, the J end lost 10 bases, and 11 bases lay between the germline ends. In nucleotides, the CDR3 is TGTGCCAGCAGCTCTGACACGCCCGAGCAGTTCTTC. This codes for CASSSDTPEQFF.

This clonotype was observed at least ten times. J is TRBJ2-1 and V is TRBV7-2; D unresolved. V was trimmed by 6 bases and J by 9 bases, leaving 21 bases between them. Looked up from germline, CDR1 is SGHTA and CDR2 is FQGNSA. The CDR3 is 15 amino acids. CDR3 residues: CASSKLLMVTGEQFF. The CDR3 nucleotides read TGTGCCAGCAGTAAACTCCTCATGGTCACGGGTGAGCAGTTCTTC.

The CDR3 bases are TGTGCCAGCAGAATAAACCGGGGGGGCGGTGAGCAGTTCTTC. This encodes CASRINRGGGEQFF. The V call is TRBV12-3 or TRBV12-4, the J call TRBJ2-1, with 8 bases that match TRBD2. J gave up 9 bases and V 6 bases, and 10 bases lay outside the gene matches. The CDR3 extends over 14 amino acids.